This TCR beta chain was documented in a study of identical twins. TCRdb fed the 5' RACE reads into MiXCR, producing one record per CDR3 protein. The profile shows 350,000 to 450,000 distinct CDR3 sequences, around 18% of them singletons. Regarding the study as a whole: Cord blood's abundant beta clonotypes had fewer insertions, unlike memory repertoires.

In the case of this clonotype: Antigen specificity is unknown.

The CDR3 loop spans 16 amino acids. With 6 bases clipped from V and 4 bases from J, the junction kept 9 bases outside the gene matches. Germline loops: CDR1 MNHNS, CDR2 SASEGT. This chain links TRBV6-1 with TRBJ2-2; 9 nucleotides agree with TRBD2. Sequenced: naive T cells sorted from blood. This receptor was taken from a man in his fifties in good health. CDR3 sequence (DNA): TGTGCCAGCAGCACCGGGACTAGCATCTTCACCGGGGAGCTGTTTTTT. This translates into CASSTGTSIFTGELFF.